The next 17 T cell receptor beta chains were all read from a single sample in a study of blood T cell repertoires in COVID-19. Sequencing was performed with immunoSEQ multiplex PCR; in TCRdb, only in-frame clones are kept and a portion is missing. The sample carries 310,000 or so clones, about 83% recorded once. The specimen was peripheral blood. The receptors originated from a woman between 45 and 65 years old with acute or convalescent COVID-19.

This clone was found once. This sequence joins TRBV12-5 and TRBJ2-3, with 13 bases identical to TRBD2. This CDR3 has 18 residues. V shed 0 bases and J 3 bases; nucleotides not matched to a gene: 6. Germline CDR1 is LGHNT and CDR2 is FRNRAP. The CDR3 loop is CASGLVGLAGSQTDTQYF. The CDR3, as DNA: TGTGCTAGTGGTTTGGTGGGACTAGCGGGAAGCCAGACAGATACGCAGTATTTT.

V usage is TRBV19 and J usage is TRBJ2-1, with D maybe TRBD2 (5 bases). The CDR3 has 15 amino acids. V shed 4 bases and J shed 1 base, with 11 bases lying between them. The germline CDR1 and CDR2 sequences are LNHDA and SQIVND (reference sequence). The CDR3 loop is CASSTDSDSYNEQFF. CDR3 coding DNA: TGTGCCAGTAGTACGGACTCGGATTCCTACAATGAGCAGTTCTTC.

The genes are TRBV3-1 (or the pseudogene TRBV3-2) and TRBJ1-1, with 9 positions matching TRBD1. The CDR3 totals 14 residues. CDR1 is LGHDT, CDR2 YNNKEL, per germline (reference sequence). The junction had 2 bases not matched to a gene; V was cut back by 3 bases and J by 3 bases. CDR3 region: CASSQGQGYTEAFF. The CDR3, as DNA: TGTGCCAGCAGCCAGGGACAGGGTTACACTGAAGCTTTCTTT.

The chain employs TRBV7-9 and TRBJ1-1; D is unclear. The CDR3 is made up of 16 amino acids. Germline CDR1 and CDR2: SEHNR and FQNEAQ (reference sequence). V was pared by 5 bases and J by 0 bases, with 16 bases between. CDR3 DNA: TGTGCCAGCAGCACAAGACGACATACCATGAACACTGAAGCTTTCTTT. This encodes CASSTRRHTMNTEAFF.

The chain carries TRBV10-3 and TRBJ2-7; the match to TRBD2 covers 9 bases. The CDR3 totals 14 residues. Losses at the gene ends were 8 bases for V and 3 bases for J; bases not matched to a gene: 8. In germline, CDR1 is ENHRY, CDR2 SYGVKD. CDR3 nucleotides: TGTGCCATCGGGTTAGCGGGAGTGATCTACGAGCAGTACTTC. Protein: CAIGLAGVIYEQYF.

The rearrangement links TRBV19 to TRBJ2-5; 8 positions agree with TRBD2. CDR1 LNHDA and CDR2 SQIVND come from the germline V gene (reference sequence). Trimming cost V 9 bases and J 4 bases; bases outside gene matches: 16. The CDR3 has 16 amino acids. The CDR3 nucleotides read TGTGCCAGCCGTACCGGGGGGGCGCTTTTCGGAGAGACCCAGTACTTC. Protein product: CASRTGGALFGETQYF.

This clone is a singleton in its sample. The gene calls are TRBV10-1 and TRBJ2-2; TRBD1 matches at 9 bases. Germline V CDR1 and CDR2: WNHNN, SYGVQD (reference sequence). Losses at the gene ends were 7 bases for V and 3 bases for J; bases not matched to a gene: 3. The CDR3 is 14 amino acids. The CDR3 DNA reads TGCGCCAGCATCAGGACAGGGGACACCGGGGAGCTGTTTTTT. This gives the protein CASIRTGDTGELFF.

V usage is TRBV27 and J usage is TRBJ1-5; D uncertain. The CDR3 covers 14 residues. The ends were cut back, 3 bases at V and 7 bases at J, with 13 bases in the middle. Germline V gene lookup returns CDR1 MNHEY and CDR2 SMNVEV (reference sequence). The CDR3 region has the DNA TGTGCCAGCAGTTTGGGAGGGCGGGGACAGCCCCAGCATTTT. Protein sequence: CASSLGGRGQPQHF.

The chain carries TRBV5-1 and TRBJ2-5; possible D gene TRBD2, 5 bases. V was cut by 1 base and J by 5 bases, with 15 bases left in between. Germline lookup yields CDR1 SGHRS and CDR2 YFSETQ. The CDR3 spans 15 residues. CDR3 amino acids: CASSLSRTPWETQYF. CDR3 sequence (DNA): TGCGCCAGCAGCTTGTCACGGACTCCTTGGGAGACCCAGTACTTC.

This chain connects TRBV2 to TRBJ2-6, with D possibly being TRBD2 (6 bases). The V end was cut by 7 bases, the J end by 2 bases, with 9 bases between. This CDR3 region has 14 residues. Looked up from germline, CDR1 is SNHLY and CDR2 is FYNNEI. DNA of the CDR3: TGTGCCAGCATGGGACTGACTGGGGCCAACGTCCTGACTTTC. It yields the protein CASMGLTGANVLTF. Full variable domain (missing parts from reference TRBV2 and TRBJ2-6): EPEVTQTPSHQVTQMGQEVILRCVPISNHLYFYWYRQILGQKVEFLVSFYNNEISEKSEIFDDQFSVERPDGSNFTLKIRSTKLEDSAMYFCASMGLTGANVLTFGAGSRLTVL.

V usage is TRBV18 and J usage is TRBJ2-5; D may be TRBD1 (5 bases). The CDR3 length is 17 residues. V was cut by 0 bases and J by 2 bases, with 16 bases left in between. CDR1 KGHSH and CDR2 LQKENI come from the germline V gene. The CDR3 spells CASSPPNSQAGQETQYF. In DNA, the CDR3 is TGTGCCAGCTCACCACCCAACTCACAAGCAGGGCAAGAGACCCAGTACTTC.

This sequence joins TRBV19 and TRBJ2-1; 9 bases are shared with TRBD2. The V segment lost 3 bases and the J segment 13 bases; nucleotides outside the gene matches: 13. CDR3 length equals 15 residues. The germline gives CDR1 LNHDA, CDR2 SQIVND (reference sequence). CDR3 DNA sequence: TGTGCCAGTAGTATGGGAAGGGAGACTAGCGGTCGTCAGTTCTTC. It yields the protein CASSMGRETSGRQFF.

The chain recombines TRBV6-4 with TRBJ1-6; tentatively, D is TRBD1 (5 bases). Germline lookup yields CDR1 MRHNA and CDR2 SNTAGT. V lost 2 bases, J lost 8 bases, and 10 bases lay in between. The CDR3 spans 14 residues. CDR3 DNA sequence: TGTGCCAGCAGTGACCGTCAGGGTCATTCACCCCTCCACTTT. Translating it yields CASSDRQGHSPLHF.

This chain uses TRBV18 with TRBJ1-1; D may be TRBD1 (6 bases). Trimming left V 3 bases short and J 9 bases short, with 11 bases between. Germline CDR1 reads KGHSH; CDR2 reads LQKENI. The CDR3 sequence is 12 residues long. CDR3 region: CASSPRGGQAFF. The CDR3 DNA follows: TGTGCCAGCTCACCCCGGGGGGGGCAAGCTTTCTTT.

The chain is built from TRBV28 and TRBJ1-5, with 7 bases aligning to TRBD1. Losses at the gene ends were 7 bases for V and 5 bases for J; bases not matched to a gene: 8. This CDR3 spans 14 amino acids. In germline, CDR1 is MDHEN, CDR2 SYDVKM. The CDR3 region has the DNA TGTGCCAGCATCGGAGGGACAGAATATCAGCCCCAGCATTTT. It is translated as CASIGGTEYQPQHF.

The genes are TRBV5-1 and TRBJ1-4, with 10 bases identical to TRBD1. The CDR3 has 16 amino acids. Germline values: CDR1 SGHRS, CDR2 YFSETQ. J was trimmed by 6 bases and V by 5 bases; bases with no gene match: 10. Here the CDR3 reads CASSFTTGTGDEKLFF. Written as DNA, the CDR3 is TGCGCCAGCAGTTTTACCACCGGGACAGGGGATGAAAAACTGTTTTTT.

This clone was observed a single time. V is TRBV5-1 and J is TRBJ2-1; TRBD2 matches 11 bases. Losses at the gene ends were 2 bases for V and 9 bases for J; bases not matched to a gene: 7. This CDR3 is 15 amino acids long. Germline assignment: CDR1 SGHRS and CDR2 YFSETQ. The CDR3 coding sequence is TGCGCCAGCAGCTTTAGCGGGAGGGCCTTTGGTGAGCAGTTCTTC. Protein sequence: CASSFSGRAFGEQFF.